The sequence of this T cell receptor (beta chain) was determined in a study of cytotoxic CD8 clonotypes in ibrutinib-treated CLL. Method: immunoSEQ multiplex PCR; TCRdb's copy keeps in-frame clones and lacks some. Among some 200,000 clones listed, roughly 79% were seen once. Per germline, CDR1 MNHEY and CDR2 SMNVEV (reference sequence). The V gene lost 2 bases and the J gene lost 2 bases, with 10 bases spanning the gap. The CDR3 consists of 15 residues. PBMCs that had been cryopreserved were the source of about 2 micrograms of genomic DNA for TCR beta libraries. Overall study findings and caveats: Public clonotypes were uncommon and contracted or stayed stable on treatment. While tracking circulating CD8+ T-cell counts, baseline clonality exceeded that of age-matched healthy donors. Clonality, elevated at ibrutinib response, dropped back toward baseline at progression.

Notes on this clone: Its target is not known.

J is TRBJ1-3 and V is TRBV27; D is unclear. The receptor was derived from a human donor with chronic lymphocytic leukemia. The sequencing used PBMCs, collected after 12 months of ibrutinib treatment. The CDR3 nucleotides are TGTGCCAGCAGTTTAGGGCCAATCCCTGGAAACACCATATATTTT. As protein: CASSLGPIPGNTIYF.